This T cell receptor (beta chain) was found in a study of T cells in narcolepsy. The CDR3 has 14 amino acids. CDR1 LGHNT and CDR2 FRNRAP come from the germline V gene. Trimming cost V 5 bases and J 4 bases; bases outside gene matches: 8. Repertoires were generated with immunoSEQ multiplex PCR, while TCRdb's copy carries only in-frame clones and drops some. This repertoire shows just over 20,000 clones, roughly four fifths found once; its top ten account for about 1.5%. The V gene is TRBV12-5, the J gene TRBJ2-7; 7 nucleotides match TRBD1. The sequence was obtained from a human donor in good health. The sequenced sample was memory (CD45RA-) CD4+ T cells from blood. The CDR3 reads CASGGVTGVYEQYF. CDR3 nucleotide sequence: TGTGCTAGTGGTGGGGTCACAGGGGTTTACGAGCAGTACTTC.